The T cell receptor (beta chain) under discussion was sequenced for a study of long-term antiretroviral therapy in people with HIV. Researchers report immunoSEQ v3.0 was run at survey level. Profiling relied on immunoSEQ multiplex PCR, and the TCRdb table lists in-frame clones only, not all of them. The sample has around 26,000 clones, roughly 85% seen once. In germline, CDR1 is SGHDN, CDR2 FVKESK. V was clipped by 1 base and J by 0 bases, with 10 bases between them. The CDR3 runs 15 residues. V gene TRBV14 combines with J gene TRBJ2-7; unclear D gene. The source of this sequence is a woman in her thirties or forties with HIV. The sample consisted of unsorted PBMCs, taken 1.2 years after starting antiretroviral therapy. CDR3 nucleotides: TGTGCCAGCAGCCAAGTCGACAAGAGCTCCTACGAGCAGTACTTC. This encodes CASSQVDKSSYEQYF.